The following is a TCR beta chain sequence with its context. Its antigen is undetermined. The record originates from a study of cytomegalovirus exposure and HLA in healthy donors. Donors likely had unrecorded immune exposures despite being nominally healthy when sampled. Study-level results: The likely explanation for a cluster of highly shared sequence variants was sequencing artifact.

The CDR3 spans 15 residues. Germline V CDR1 and CDR2: SNHLY, FYNNEI. The primer mix had 60 Vbeta and 13 Jbeta primers. TCRdb's copy holds only in-frame clones and misses some; the assay was immunoSEQ multiplex PCR. The sample shows about 190,000 clones, around 83% of them seen only once. This receptor was identified in a middle-aged man in good health and CMV-seropositive. The material sequenced was PBMCs. The V and J genes are TRBV2 and TRBJ2-5; 12 nucleotides match TRBD1. The end of the DNA is better explained by TRBJ2-7, so the J call may be wrong. CDR3 coding DNA: TGTGCCAGCAGCTTTCGGGACAGGGGGCAGGTCGAGCAGTACTTC. This codes for CASSFRDRGQVEQYF.